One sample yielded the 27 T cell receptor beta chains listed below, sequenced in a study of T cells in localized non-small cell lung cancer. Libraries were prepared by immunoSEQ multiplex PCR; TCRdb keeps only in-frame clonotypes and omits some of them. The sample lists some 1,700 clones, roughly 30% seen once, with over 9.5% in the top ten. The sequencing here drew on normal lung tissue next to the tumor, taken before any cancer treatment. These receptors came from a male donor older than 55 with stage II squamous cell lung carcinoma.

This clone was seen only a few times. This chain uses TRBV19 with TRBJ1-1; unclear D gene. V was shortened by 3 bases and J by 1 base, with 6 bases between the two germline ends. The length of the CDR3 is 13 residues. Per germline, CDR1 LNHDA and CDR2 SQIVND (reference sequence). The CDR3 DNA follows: TGTGCCAGTAGTATGTCATCGAACACTGAAGCTTTCTTT. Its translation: CASSMSSNTEAFF.

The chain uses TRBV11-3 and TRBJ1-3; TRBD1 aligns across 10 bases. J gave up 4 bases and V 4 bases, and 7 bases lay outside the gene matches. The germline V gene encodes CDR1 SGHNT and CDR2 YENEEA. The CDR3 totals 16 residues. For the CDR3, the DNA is TGTGCCAGCAGCTGGGGGGACAGGGGAGGAGGAAACACCATATATTTT. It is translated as CASSWGDRGGGNTIYF.

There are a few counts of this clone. In DNA form, the CDR3 reads TGTGCCAGCTCACCACCGTCCCAGACGAACACCGGGGAGCTGTTTTTT. Translated, it gives CASSPPSQTNTGELFF. This chain uses TRBV18 with TRBJ2-2; D is uncertain. V was pared by 0 bases and J by 0 bases, with 8 bases between. This CDR3 has 16 amino acids. Germline V CDR1 and CDR2: KGHSH, LQKENI.

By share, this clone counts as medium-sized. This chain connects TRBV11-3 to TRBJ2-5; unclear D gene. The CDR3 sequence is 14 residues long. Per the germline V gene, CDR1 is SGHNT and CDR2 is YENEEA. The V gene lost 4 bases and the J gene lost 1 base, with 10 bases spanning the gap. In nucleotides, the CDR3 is TGTGCCAGCAGCTCGGACGGAAGCCAAGAGACCCAGTACTTC. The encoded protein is CASSSDGSQETQYF.

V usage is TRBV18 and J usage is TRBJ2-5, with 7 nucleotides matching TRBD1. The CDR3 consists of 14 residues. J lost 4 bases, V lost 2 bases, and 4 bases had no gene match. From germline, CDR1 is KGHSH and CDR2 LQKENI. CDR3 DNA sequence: TGTGCCAGCTCACCAGCGACAGGGTCAGAGACCCAGTACTTC. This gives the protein CASSPATGSETQYF.

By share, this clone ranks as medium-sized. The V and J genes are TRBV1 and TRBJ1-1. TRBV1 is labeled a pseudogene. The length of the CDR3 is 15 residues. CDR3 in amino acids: CASSQAVLGGTEAFF. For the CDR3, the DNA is TGCGCCAGCAGCCAAGCCGTTTTGGGGGGGACTGAAGCTTTCTTT.

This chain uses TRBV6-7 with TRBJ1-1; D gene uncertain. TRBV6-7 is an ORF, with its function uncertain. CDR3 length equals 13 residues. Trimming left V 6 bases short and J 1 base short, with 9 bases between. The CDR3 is CASRLGTNTEAFF. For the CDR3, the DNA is TGTGCCAGCAGACTGGGAACGAACACTGAAGCTTTCTTT.

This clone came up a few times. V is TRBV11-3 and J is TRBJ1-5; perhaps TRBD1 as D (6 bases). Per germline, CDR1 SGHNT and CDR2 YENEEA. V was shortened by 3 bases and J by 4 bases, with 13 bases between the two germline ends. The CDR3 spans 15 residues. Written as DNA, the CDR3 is TGTGCCAGCAGCTTGGAGTTACAGGGAAATCAGCCCCAGCATTTT. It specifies CASSLELQGNQPQHF.

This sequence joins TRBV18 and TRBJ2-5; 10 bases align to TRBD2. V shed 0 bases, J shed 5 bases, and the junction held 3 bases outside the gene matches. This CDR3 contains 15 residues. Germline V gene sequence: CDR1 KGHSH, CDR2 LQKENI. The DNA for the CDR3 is TGTGCCAGCTCACCACCAAGCGGGGGGGACGAGACCCAGTACTTC. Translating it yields CASSPPSGGDETQYF. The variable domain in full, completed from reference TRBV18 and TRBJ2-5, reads NAGVMQNPRHLVRRRGQEARLRCSPMKGHSHVYWYRQLPEEGLKFMVYLQKENIIDESGMPKERFSAEFPKEGPSILRIQQVVRGDSAAYFCASSPPSGGDETQYFGPGTRLLVL.

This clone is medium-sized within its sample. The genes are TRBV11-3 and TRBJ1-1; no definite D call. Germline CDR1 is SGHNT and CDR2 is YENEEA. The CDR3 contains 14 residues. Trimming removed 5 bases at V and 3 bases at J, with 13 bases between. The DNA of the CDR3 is TGTGCCAGCAGCCGTAAGGGCAAGTACACTGAAGCTTTCTTT. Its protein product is CASSRKGKYTEAFF.

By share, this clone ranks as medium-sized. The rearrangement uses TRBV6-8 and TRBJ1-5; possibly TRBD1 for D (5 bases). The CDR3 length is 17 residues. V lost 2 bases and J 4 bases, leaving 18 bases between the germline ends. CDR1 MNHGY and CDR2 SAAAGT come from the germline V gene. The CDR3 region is CASSYHPRGEGNQPQHF. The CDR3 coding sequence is TGTGCCAGCAGTTACCACCCCAGAGGGGAGGGTAATCAGCCCCAGCATTTT.

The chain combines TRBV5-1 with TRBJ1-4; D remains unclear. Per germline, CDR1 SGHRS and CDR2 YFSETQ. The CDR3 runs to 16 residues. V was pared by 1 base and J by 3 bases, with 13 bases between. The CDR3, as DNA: TGCGCCAGCAGCTTGATTCAGAGCAGCTCTAATGAAAAACTGTTTTTT. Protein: CASSLIQSSSNEKLFF. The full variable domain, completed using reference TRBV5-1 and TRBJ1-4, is KAGVTQTPRYLIKTRGQQVTLSCSPISGHRSVSWYQQTPGQGLQFLFEYFSETQRNKGNFPGRFSGRQFSNSRSEMNVSTLELGDSALYLCASSLIQSSSNEKLFFGSGTQLSVL.

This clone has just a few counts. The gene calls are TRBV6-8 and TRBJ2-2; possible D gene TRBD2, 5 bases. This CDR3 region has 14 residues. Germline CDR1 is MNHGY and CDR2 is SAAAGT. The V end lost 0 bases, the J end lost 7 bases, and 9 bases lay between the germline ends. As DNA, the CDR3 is TGTGCCAGCAGTTACTCAAGGGAGAGCGGGGAGCTGTTTTTT. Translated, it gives CASSYSRESGELFF.

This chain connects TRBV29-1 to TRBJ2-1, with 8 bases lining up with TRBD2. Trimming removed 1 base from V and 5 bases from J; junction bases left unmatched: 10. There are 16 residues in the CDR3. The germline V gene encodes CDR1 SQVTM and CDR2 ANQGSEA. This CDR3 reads CSVEGWGLGVDNEQFF. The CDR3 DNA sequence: TGCAGCGTTGAAGGGTGGGGACTAGGGGTGGACAATGAGCAGTTCTTC.

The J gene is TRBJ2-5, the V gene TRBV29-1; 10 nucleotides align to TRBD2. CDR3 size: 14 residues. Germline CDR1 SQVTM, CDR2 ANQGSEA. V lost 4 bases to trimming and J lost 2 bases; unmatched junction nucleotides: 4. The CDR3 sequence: CSVGTSGSQETQYF. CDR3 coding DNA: TGCAGCGTTGGGACTAGCGGAAGTCAAGAGACCCAGTACTTC.

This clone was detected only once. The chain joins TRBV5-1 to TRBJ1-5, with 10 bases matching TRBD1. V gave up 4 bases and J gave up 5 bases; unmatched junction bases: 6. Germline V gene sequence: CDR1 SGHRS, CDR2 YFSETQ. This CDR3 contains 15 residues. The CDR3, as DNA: TGCGCCAGCAGCCTGACAGGGGGCAGCGATCAGCCCCAGCATTTT. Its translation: CASSLTGGSDQPQHF.

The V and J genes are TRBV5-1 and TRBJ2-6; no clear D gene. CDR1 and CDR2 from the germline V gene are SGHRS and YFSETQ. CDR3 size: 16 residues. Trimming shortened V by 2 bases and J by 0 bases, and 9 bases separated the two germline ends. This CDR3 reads CASSFTAYSGANVLTF. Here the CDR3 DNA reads TGCGCCAGCAGCTTTACAGCGTACTCTGGGGCCAACGTCCTGACTTTC.

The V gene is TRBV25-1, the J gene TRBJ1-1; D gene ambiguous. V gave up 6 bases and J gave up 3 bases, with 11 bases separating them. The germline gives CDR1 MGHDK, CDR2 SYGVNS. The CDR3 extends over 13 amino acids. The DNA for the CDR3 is TGTGCCAGCAGCCAAAACAGCTACACTGAAGCTTTCTTT. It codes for CASSQNSYTEAFF.

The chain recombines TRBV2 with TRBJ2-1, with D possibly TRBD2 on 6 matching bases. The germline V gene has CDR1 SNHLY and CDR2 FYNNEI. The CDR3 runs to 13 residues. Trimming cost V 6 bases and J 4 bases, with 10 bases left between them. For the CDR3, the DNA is TGTGCCAGCAGGGGGGGACGGTACAATGAGCAGTTCTTC. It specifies CASRGGRYNEQFF.

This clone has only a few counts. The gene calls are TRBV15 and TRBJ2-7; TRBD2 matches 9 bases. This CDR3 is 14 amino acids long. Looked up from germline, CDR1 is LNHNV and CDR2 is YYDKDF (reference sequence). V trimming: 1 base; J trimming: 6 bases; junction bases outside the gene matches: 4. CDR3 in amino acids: CATSRVRSGSEQYF. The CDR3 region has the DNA TGTGCCACCAGCAGAGTCCGTAGCGGGAGCGAGCAGTACTTC. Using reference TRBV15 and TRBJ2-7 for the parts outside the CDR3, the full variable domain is DAMVIQNPRYQVTQFGKPVTLSCSQTLNHNVMYWYQQKSSQAPKLLFHYYDKDFNNEADTPDNFQSRRPNTSFCFLDIRSPGLGDTAMYLCATSRVRSGSEQYFGPGTRLTVT.

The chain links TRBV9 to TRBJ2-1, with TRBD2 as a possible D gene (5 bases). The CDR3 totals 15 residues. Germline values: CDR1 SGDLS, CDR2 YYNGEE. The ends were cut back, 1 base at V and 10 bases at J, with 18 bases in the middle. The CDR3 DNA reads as TGTGCCAGCAGCGTATCCCCATCAGTTGGCGGGGAGCAGTTCTTC. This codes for CASSVSPSVGGEQFF.

CDR3: CASSLWTGADNEQFF. DNA of the CDR3: TGTGCCAGCAGCTTATGGACAGGAGCTGACAATGAGCAGTTCTTC. The rearrangement links TRBV11-3 to TRBJ2-1, with TRBD1 identical over 7 bases. V dropped 2 bases and J dropped 5; count of bases not matched to a gene: 6. The germline gives CDR1 SGHNT, CDR2 YENEEA. The CDR3 loop spans 15 amino acids.

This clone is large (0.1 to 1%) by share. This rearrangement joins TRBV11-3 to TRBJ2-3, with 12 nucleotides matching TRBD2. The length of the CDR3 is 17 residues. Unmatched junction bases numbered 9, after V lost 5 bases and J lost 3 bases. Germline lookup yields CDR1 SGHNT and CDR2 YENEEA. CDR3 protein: CASSPLAGGPLTDTQYF. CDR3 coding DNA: TGTGCCAGCAGCCCCCTAGCGGGGGGGCCCTTGACAGATACGCAGTATTTT.

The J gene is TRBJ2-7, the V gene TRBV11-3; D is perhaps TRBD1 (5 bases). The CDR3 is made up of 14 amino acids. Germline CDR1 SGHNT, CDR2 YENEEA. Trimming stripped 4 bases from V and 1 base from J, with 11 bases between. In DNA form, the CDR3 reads TGTGCCAGCAGCTCCAGGGTGGGGTCCTACGAGCAGTACTTC. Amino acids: CASSSRVGSYEQYF.

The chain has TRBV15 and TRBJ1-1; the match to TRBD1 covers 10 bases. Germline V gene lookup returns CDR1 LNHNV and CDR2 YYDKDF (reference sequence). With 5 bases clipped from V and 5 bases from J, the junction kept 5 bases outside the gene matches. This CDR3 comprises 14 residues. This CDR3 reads CATSLDRGYTEAFF. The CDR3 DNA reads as TGTGCCACCAGCCTGGACAGGGGGTATACTGAAGCTTTCTTT.

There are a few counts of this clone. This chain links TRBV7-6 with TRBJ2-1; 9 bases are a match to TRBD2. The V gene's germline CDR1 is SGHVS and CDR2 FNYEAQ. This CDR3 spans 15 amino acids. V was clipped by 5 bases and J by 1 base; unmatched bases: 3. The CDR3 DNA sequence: TGTGCCAGCAGCCTTAGCGGGGGTTCCTACAATGAGCAGTTCTTC. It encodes CASSLSGGSYNEQFF. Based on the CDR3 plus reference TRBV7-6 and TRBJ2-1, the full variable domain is GAGVSQSPRYKVTKRGQDVALRCDPISGHVSLYWYRQALGQGPEFLTYFNYEAQQDKSGLPNDRFSAERPEGSISTLTIQRTEQRDSAMYRCASSLSGGSYNEQFFGPGTRLTVL.

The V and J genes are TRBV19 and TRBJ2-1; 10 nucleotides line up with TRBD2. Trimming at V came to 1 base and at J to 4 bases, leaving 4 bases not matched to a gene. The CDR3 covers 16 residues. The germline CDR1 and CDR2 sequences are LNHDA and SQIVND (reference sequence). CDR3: CASSIGSSGSYNEQFF. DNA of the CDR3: TGTGCCAGTAGTATAGGGTCTAGCGGGAGTTACAATGAGCAGTTCTTC.